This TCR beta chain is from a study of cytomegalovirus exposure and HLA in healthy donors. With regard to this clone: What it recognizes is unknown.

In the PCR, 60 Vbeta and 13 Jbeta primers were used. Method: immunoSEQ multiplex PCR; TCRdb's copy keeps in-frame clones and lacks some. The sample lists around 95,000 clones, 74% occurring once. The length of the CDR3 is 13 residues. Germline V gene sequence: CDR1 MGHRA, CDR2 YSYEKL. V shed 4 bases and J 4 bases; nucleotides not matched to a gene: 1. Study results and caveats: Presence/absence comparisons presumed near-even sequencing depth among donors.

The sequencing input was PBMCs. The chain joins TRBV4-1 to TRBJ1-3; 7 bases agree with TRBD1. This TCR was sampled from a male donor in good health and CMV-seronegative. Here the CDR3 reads CASSPGQGNTIYF. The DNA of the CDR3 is TGCGCCAGCAGCCCGGGACAGGGAAACACCATATATTTT.